The present TCR beta chain was sequenced within a study of shared clonotypes between healthy human individuals. The table came from immunoSEQ multiplex PCR; TCRdb's copy has only in-frame clones and leaves some out. Seen here are approximately 640,000 clones, 90% observed once, and the top ten hold about a third. V was trimmed by 4 bases and J by 0 bases, leaving 10 bases between them. Germline loops: CDR1 PRHDT, CDR2 FYEKMQ (reference sequence). CDR3 size: 14 residues. This TCR was recovered from a man aged 18 to 29 in good health. Some clones in this sample may be carry-over from other donors' samples. Sequenced sample: memory CD8+ T cells from PBMCs. As to subset: CD45RO+ cells pooled with CCR7-negative TemRA cells. This sequence joins TRBV13 and TRBJ2-7; tentative D call: TRBD1 (6 bases). The CDR3 loop is CASSSGVLSYEQYF. The CDR3 DNA sequence: TGTGCCAGCAGCTCAGGGGTCCTCTCCTACGAGCAGTACTTC.